The following is a T cell receptor (beta chain) sequence with its context. Its cognate antigen is unknown. Using immunoSEQ multiplex PCR, the repertoire was profiled, and TCRdb retains in-frame clones only, with some absent. The sample shows about 52,000 clones, about 78% of them seen only once. Germline V lookup: CDR1 MNHEY, CDR2 SMNVEV (reference sequence). J was trimmed by 0 bases and V by 0 bases; bases with no gene match: 4. The CDR3 extends over 16 amino acids. This specimen belongs to a study of T cells in localized non-small cell lung cancer. Whole-study findings and limits: Among the top 100 tumor clones, a median around 62 appeared in adjacent lung.

This material consisted of PBMCs, taken before any cancer treatment. The TCR comes from a woman aged 40-75 years with stage II lung adenocarcinoma. The chain links TRBV27 to TRBJ2-7; TRBD1 matches at 8 bases. In nucleotides, the CDR3 is TGTGCCAGCAGTTTATCGTTGACAGGGGCCTCCTACGAGCAGTACTTC. It yields the protein CASSLSLTGASYEQYF.